This T cell receptor (beta chain) was sequenced during a study of T cell responses to AZD1222 COVID-19 vaccine. Regarding the study as a whole: Researchers took repertoire samples only after the peak T cell response had come. Vaccination with two AZD1222 doses was followed by a rise in Spike-specific TCR breadth and depth. As reported, nearly half of all spike-specific TCRs target variant regions that are unmutated. In a largely white British group with more females than males, clonal diversity was possibly underestimated.

Germline V gene lookup returns CDR1 GTSNPN and CDR2 SVGIG (reference sequence). The CDR3 is made up of 13 amino acids. The V and J ends lost 4 bases and 2 bases respectively, with 9 bases between them. Produced via immunoSEQ multiplex PCR; TCRdb's table is partial and in-frame only. The table records approximately 110,000 clones, around 90% of them present only once. This clone showed up just once. Its antigen is as yet unknown. The receptor comes from an adult in good health. The chain is built from TRBV30 and TRBJ1-3; D unresolved. Sample: peripheral blood, taken on day 0 of AZD1222 vaccination. CDR3 bases: TGTGCCTGGACTCAGTCTCCTGGAAACACCATATATTTT. It is translated as CAWTQSPGNTIYF.